Listed here is a single T cell receptor (beta chain). This sample was taken from a study of T cells in tuberculosis. This CDR3 contains 17 residues. The germline gives CDR1 WNHNN, CDR2 SYGVQD (reference sequence). V trimming: 3 bases; J trimming: 10 bases; junction bases outside the gene matches: 13. Sequenced by immunoSEQ multiplex PCR; TCRdb stores in-frame clones only, minus some. The table records tens of thousands of clones, about 96% of them present only once. Latent tuberculosis screening used tuberculin skin test and IGRA at entry. On average about 100,000 T cells per donor were immunosequenced.

Sequenced: PBMCs. This chain connects TRBV10-1 to TRBJ1-6; 9 bases fit TRBD1. The origin of this receptor is a donor between 10 and 35 years old with latent tuberculosis or without tuberculosis infection. This CDR3 reads CASSEEPPTGGYSPLHF. The CDR3 DNA reads TGCGCCAGCAGTGAAGAACCCCCTACAGGGGGCTACTCACCCCTCCACTTT.